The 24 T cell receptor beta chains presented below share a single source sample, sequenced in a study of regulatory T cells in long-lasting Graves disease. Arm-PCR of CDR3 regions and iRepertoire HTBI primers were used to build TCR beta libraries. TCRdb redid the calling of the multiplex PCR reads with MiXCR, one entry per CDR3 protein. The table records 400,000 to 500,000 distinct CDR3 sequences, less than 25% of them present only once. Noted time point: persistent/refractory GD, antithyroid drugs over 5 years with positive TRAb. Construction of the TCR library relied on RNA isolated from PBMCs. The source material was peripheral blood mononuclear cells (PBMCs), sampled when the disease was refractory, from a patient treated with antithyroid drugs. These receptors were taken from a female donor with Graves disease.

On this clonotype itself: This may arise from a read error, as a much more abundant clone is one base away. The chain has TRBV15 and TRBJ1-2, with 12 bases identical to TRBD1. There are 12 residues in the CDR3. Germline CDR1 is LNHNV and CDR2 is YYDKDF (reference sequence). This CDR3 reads CAARDRGPGYTF. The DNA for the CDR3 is TGTGCCGCCAGGGACAGGGGGCCCGGCTACACCTTC. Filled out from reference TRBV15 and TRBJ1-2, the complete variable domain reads DAMVIQNPRYQVTQFGKPVTLSCSQTLNHNVMYWYQQKSSQAPKLLFHYYDKDFNNEADTPDNFQSRRPNTSFCFLDIRSPGLGDTAMYLCAARDRGPGYTFGSGTRLTVV.

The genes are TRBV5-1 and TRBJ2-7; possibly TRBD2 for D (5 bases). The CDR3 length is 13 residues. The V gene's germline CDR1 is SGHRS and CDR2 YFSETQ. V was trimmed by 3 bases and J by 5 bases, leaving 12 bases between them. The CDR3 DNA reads TGCGCCAGCAGCTGGGCGAGCGGCCACGAGCAGTACTTC. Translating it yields CASSWASGHEQYF.

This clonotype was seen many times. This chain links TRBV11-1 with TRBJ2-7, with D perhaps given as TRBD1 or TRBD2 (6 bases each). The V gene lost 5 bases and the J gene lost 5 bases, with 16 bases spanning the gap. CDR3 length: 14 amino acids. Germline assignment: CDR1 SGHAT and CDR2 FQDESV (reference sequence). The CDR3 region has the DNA TGTGCCAGCAGCCACACACAGGGACTGAACGAGCAGTACTTC. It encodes CASSHTQGLNEQYF. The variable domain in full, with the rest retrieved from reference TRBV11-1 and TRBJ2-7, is EAEVAQSPRYKITEKSQAVAFWCDPISGHATLYWYRQILGQGPELLVQFQDESVVDDSQLPKDRFSAERLKGVDSTLKIQPAELGDSAMYLCASSHTQGLNEQYFGPGTRLTVT.

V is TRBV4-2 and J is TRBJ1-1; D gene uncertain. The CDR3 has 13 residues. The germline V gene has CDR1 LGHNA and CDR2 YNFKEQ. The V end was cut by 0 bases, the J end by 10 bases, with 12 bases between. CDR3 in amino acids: CASSQEGPGGAFF. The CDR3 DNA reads TGTGCCAGCAGCCAAGAAGGACCCGGTGGAGCTTTCTTT.

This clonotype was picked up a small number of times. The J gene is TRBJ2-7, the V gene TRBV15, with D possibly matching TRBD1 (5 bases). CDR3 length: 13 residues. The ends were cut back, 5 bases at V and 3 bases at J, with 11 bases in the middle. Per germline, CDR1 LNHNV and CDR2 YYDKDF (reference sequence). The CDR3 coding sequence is TGTGCCACCAGCGTGACAGACCTCTACGAGCAGTACTTC. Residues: CATSVTDLYEQYF.

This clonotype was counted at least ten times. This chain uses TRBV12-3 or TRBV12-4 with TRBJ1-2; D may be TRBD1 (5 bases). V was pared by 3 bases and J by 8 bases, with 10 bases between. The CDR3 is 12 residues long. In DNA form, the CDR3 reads TGTGCCAGCAGTTTTATGGGGGACGGCTACACCTTC. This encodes CASSFMGDGYTF.

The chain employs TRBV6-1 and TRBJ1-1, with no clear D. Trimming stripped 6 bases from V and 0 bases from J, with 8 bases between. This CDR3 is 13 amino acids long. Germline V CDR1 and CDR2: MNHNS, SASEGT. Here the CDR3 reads CASRTIMNTEAFF. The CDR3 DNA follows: TGTGCCAGCAGGACGATCATGAACACTGAAGCTTTCTTT.

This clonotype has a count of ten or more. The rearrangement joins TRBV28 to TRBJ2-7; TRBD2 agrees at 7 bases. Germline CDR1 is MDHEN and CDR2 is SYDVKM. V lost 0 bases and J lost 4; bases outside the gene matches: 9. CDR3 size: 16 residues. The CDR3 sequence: CASSLWFGRRSYEQYF. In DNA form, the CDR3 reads TGTGCCAGCAGTTTATGGTTCGGGAGGCGCTCTTACGAGCAGTACTTC.

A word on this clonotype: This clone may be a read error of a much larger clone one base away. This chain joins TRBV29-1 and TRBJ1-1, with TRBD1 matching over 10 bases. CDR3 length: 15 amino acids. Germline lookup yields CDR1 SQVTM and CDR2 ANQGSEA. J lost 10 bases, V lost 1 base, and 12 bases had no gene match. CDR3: CSVEAGTGQGIAAFF. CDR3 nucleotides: TGCAGCGTTGAAGCGGGTACGGGACAGGGGATTGCAGCTTTCTTT.

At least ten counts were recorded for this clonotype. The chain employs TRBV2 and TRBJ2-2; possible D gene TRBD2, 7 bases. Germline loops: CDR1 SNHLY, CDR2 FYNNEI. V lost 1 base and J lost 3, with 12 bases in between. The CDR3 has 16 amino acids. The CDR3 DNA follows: TGTGCCAGCAGTGAAGATGGGGGGGGGCACACCGGGGAGCTGTTTTTT. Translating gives CASSEDGGGHTGELFF.

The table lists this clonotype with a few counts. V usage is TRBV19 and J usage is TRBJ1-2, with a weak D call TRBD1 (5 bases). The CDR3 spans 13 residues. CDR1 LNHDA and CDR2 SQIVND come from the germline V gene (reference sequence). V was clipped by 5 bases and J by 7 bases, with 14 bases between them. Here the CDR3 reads CASSESGASGYTF. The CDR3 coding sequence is TGTGCCAGTAGTGAATCCGGGGCCAGTGGCTACACCTTC.

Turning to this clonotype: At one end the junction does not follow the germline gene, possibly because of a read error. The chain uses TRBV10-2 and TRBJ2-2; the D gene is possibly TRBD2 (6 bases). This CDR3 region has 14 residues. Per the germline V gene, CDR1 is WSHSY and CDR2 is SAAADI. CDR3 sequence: CASSEGLYTGGLFF. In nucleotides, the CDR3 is TGCGCCAGCAGTGAGGGTCTTTACACCGGGGGGCTGTTTTTT.

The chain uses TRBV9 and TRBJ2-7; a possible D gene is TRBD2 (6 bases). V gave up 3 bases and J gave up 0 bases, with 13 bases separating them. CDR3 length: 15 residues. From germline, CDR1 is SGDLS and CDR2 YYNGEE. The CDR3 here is CASSASGASSYEQYF. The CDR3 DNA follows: TGTGCCAGCAGCGCCTCGGGAGCAAGCTCCTACGAGCAGTACTTC.

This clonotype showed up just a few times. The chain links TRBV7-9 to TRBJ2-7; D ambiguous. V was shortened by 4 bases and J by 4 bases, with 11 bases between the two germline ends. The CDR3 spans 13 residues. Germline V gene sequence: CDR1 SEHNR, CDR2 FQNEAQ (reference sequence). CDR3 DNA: TGTGCCAGCAGCTCCCCGACGGATTACGAGCAGTACTTC. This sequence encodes CASSSPTDYEQYF. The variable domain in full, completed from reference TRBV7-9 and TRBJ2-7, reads DTGVSQNPRHKITKRGQNVTFRCDPISEHNRLYWYRQTLGQGPEFLTYFQNEAQLEKSRLLSDRFSAERPKGSFSTLEIQRTEQGDSAMYLCASSSPTDYEQYFGPGTRLTVT.

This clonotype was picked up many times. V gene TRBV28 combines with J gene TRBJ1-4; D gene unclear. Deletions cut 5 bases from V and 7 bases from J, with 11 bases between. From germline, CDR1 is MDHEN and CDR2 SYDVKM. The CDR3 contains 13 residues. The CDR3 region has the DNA TGTGCCAGCAGTACTCCCAAAGGTGAAAAACTGTTTTTT. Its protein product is CASSTPKGEKLFF. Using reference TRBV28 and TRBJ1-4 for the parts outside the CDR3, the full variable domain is DVKVTQSSRYLVKRTGEKVFLECVQDMDHENMFWYRQDPGLGLRLIYFSYDVKMKEKGDIPEGYSVSREKKERFSLILESASTNQTSMYLCASSTPKGEKLFFGSGTQLSVL.

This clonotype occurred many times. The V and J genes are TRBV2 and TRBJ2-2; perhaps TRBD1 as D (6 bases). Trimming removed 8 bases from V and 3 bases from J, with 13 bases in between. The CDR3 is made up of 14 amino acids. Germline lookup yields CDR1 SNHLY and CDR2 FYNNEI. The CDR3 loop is CASHRDTYTGELFF. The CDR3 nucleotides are TGTGCCAGCCACCGGGACACATACACCGGGGAGCTGTTTTTT.

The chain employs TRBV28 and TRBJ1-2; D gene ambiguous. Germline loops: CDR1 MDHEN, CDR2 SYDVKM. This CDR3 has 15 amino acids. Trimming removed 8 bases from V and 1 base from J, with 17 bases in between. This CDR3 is CASWAIGRLNYGYTF. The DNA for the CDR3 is TGTGCCAGCTGGGCGATAGGCAGGCTTAACTATGGCTACACCTTC.

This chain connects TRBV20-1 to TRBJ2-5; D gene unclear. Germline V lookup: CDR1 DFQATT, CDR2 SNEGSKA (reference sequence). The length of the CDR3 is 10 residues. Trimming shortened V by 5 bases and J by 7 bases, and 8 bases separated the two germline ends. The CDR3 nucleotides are TGCAGTGCTGAGATCGGGACCCAGTACTTC. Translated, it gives CSAEIGTQYF.

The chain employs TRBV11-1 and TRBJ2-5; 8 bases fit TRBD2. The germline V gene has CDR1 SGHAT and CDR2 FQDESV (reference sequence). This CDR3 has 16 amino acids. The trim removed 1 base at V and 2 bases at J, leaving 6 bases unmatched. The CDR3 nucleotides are TGTGCCAGCAGCTTAGGAGCGGGAGTGAGGCAAGAGACCCAGTACTTC. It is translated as CASSLGAGVRQETQYF.

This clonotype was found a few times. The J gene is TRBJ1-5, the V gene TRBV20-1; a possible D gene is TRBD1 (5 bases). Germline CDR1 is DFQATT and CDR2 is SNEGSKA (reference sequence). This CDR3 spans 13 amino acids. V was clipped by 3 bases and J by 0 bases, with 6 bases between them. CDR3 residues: CSARTVSNQPQHF. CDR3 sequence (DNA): TGCAGTGCTAGGACAGTTAGCAATCAGCCCCAGCATTTT.

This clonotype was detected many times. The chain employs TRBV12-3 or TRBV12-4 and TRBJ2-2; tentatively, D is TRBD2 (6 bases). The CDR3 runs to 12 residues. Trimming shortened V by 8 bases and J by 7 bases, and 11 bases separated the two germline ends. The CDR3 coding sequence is TGTGCCAGCCGCGGGGTTGGCGGGGAGCTGTTTTTT. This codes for CASRGVGGELFF.

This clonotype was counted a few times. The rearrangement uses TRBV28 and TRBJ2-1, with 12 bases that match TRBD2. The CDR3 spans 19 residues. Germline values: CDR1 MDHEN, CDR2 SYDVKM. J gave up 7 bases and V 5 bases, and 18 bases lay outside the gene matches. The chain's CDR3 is CASSPLPHRLAGDLNEQFF. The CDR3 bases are TGTGCCAGCAGTCCCCTACCCCACAGACTAGCGGGAGATTTGAATGAGCAGTTCTTC.

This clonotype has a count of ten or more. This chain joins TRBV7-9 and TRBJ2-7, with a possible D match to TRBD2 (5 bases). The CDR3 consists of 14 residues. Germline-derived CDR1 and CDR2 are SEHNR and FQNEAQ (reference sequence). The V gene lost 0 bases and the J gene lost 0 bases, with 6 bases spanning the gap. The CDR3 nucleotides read TGTGCCAGCAGCTTAGCGGGAGACTCCTACGAGCAGTACTTC. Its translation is CASSLAGDSYEQYF.

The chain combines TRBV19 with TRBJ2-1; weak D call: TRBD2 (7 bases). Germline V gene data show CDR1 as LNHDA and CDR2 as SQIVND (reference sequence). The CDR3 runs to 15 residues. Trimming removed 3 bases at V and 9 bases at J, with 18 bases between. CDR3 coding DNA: TGTGCCAGTAGTATCCGCGGGGGCAGACAATCTGAGCAGTTCTTC. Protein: CASSIRGGRQSEQFF.